A selection of T cell receptor beta chains follows, all from one sample in a study of T cells in Graves' hyperthyroidism and ophthalmopathy. TCRdb ran MiXCR on the multiplex PCR reads and lists one entry per CDR3 protein. Of some 500,000 distinct CDR3 sequences detected, approximately 25% appear once; the ten largest clones hold around 11%. The sequenced material came from blood. The receptor source for this set is a woman aged 30 to 39 with Graves' ophthalmopathy. Each CDR3 is given with its conserved first and last residue. Fields, in order: D gene, clone size, V gene, J gene, CDR3 DNA, CDR3 protein. A D gene is named only where the DNA matches it firmly. Rows give clone size only sometimes, using once, few, many, or a class for an expanded clone.

>TRBD1|.|TRBV7-9|TRBJ2-5
TGTGCCAGCAGCGACGTAGACAGGGCAGAGACCCAGTACTTC
CASSDVDRAETQYF
>TRBD2|many|TRBV6-2/TRBV6-3|TRBJ2-7
TGTGCCAGCAGTTACCCCCTGGGATTCGGGGGGTTTAGCTCCTACGAGCAGTACTTC
CASSYPLGFGGFSSYEQYF
>.|many|TRBV27|TRBJ2-2
TGTGCCAGCAGTGACGAGAACACCGGGGAGCTGTTTTTT
CASSDENTGELFF
>.|many|TRBV20-1|TRBJ1-2
TGCAGTGCTAGTATGGGGGGCGGCTATGGCTACACCTTC
CSASMGGGYGYTF
>TRBD2|many|TRBV20-1|TRBJ2-7
TGCAGTGCTCTCCTAGCGGGCGAAAACCTCTCCTACGAGCAGTACTTC
CSALLAGENLSYEQYF
>.|many|TRBV10-3|TRBJ1-1
TGTGCCACCTTGGGGGGCCTAACTGAAGCTTTCTTT
CATLGGLTEAFF
>.|.|TRBV12-3/TRBV12-4|TRBJ1-5
TGTGCCAGCAGGCGGGACCCCTACCAGCCCCAGCATTTT
CASRRDPYQPQHF
>.|.|TRBV7-9|TRBJ1-1
TGTGCCAGCAGCTTATCCCCCGGGAACACTGGAGCTTTCTTT
CASSLSPGNTGAFF
>.|many|TRBV6-2/TRBV6-3|TRBJ1-6
TGTGCCAGCCGGTGGCAGGAAGGTTCACCCCTCCACTTT
CASRWQEGSPLHF
>.|many|TRBV12-3/TRBV12-4|TRBJ1-1
TGTGCCAGCAGTCCCGACAGCCGGGTTAGCGCTTTCTTT
CASSPDSRVSAFF
>.|.|TRBV14|TRBJ2-3
TGTGCCAGCAGCCAAGAGGCGGGGAGAAGAACTAATACGCAGTATTTT
CASSQEAGRRTNTQYF
>.|many|TRBV7-9|TRBJ1-1
TGTGCCAGCAGCTTAAGACAGGTTGAAGCTTTCTTT
CASSLRQVEAFF
>TRBD1|.|TRBV11-2|TRBJ2-7
TGTGCCAGCAGCCCCTGGACAGGGAGCTACGAGCAGTACTTC
CASSPWTGSYEQYF
>.|.|TRBV19|TRBJ1-1
TGTGCCAGTATGTCAGGGGTCACTGAAGCTTTCTTT
CASMSGVTEAFF
>.|many|TRBV6-2/TRBV6-3|TRBJ2-2
TGTGCCAGCACTTCGCGGAGGGACACCGGGGAGCTGTTTTTT
CASTSRRDTGELFF
>.|few|TRBV11-2|TRBJ2-1
TGTGCCAGCAGGTACCTTATGGGGGCTTACAATGAGCAGTTCTTC
CASRYLMGAYNEQFF
>.|.|TRBV7-9|TRBJ1-2
TGTGCCAGCAGCTTAAGCACAGAGGCTAACTATGGCTACACCTTC
CASSLSTEANYGYTF
>.|few|TRBV4-3|TRBJ1-2
TGCGCCAGCAGCCAAGATTGGGGAAAGGGACGGAAAAATGGCTACACCTTC
CASSQDWGKGRKNGYTF
>TRBD2|many|TRBV6-5|TRBJ2-5
TGTGCCAGCAGTTACTCGAAGGGACTAGCAAGGGAGACCCAGTACTTC
CASSYSKGLARETQYF
>.|.|TRBV12-3/TRBV12-4|TRBJ1-5
TGTGCCAGCAGTTTATGGGGTGAGGGCAATCAGCCCCAGCATTTT
CASSLWGEGNQPQHF
>.|many|TRBV19|TRBJ1-1
TGTGCCAGCTTTCTGACAACAGGGTCTGAAGCTTTCTTT
CASFLTTGSEAFF
>TRBD1|many|TRBV6-2/TRBV6-3|TRBJ1-5
TGTGCCAGCAGTTACTCTTCAAACAGGGGAGGAAATCAGCCCCAGCATTTT
CASSYSSNRGGNQPQHF
>.|many|TRBV11-2|TRBJ1-2
TGTGCCAGCAGCTTAACTCTCGCGACAGGCTATGGCTACACCTTC
CASSLTLATGYGYTF
>TRBD1|.|TRBV7-2|TRBJ1-5
TGTGCCAGCAGCTTGGACAGGGCGTTGAATCAGCCCCAGCATTTT
CASSLDRALNQPQHF
>.|many|TRBV12-3/TRBV12-4|TRBJ2-2
TGTGCCAGCAGTTTTCGGGAGAACACCGGGGAGCTGTTTTTT
CASSFRENTGELFF
>.|many|TRBV28|TRBJ2-2
TGTGCCTCCGGTCGGACCTTGAACACCGGGGAGCTGTTTTTT
CASGRTLNTGELFF
>TRBD1|many|TRBV15|TRBJ2-7
TGTGCCACCAGCAGAGGAGGGACAGGGGGGGCCTACGAGCAGTACTTC
CATSRGGTGGAYEQYF
>.|.|TRBV30|TRBJ1-1
TGTGCCTGGAGCGGACCGATTTCCACTGAAGCTTTCTTT
CAWSGPISTEAFF
>.|few|TRBV30|TRBJ1-1
TGTGCCTGGAGTCCCGGGGGGGAAGCTTTCTTT
CAWSPGGEAFF
>TRBD1|.|TRBV7-3|TRBJ2-7
TGTGCCAGCAGCAGCCAGGGACAGTACGAGCAGTACTTC
CASSSQGQYEQYF
>.|few|TRBV6-1|TRBJ2-5
TGTGCCGGAGCTTTCCAGGGCGCTTCAGAGACCCAGTACTTC
CAGAFQGASETQYF
>.|few|TRBV24-1|TRBJ1-2
TGTGCCACCAGTATTGTCCTGAATTATGGCTACACCTTC
CATSIVLNYGYTF
>.|many|TRBV27|TRBJ2-7
TGTGCCAGCAGTACATCGGAATTGGGCGAGCAGTACTTC
CASSTSELGEQYF
>.|few|TRBV6-1|TRBJ1-5
TGTGCCAGCAGTGAACACAGTAGCAATCAGCCCCAGCATTTT
CASSEHSSNQPQHF
>TRBD1|few|TRBV5-1|TRBJ2-5
TGCGCCAGCAGCTTGATCTTCCAGGGGGCTGGGGAGACCCAGTACTTC
CASSLIFQGAGETQYF
>.|many|TRBV27|TRBJ1-3
TGTGCCAGCAGTTTTCGGGACATATACTCTGGAAACACCATATATTTT
CASSFRDIYSGNTIYF
>TRBD1|many|TRBV29-1|TRBJ1-1
TGCAGCGTTGAAGCCCTGACGGGACAGCAGAACACTGAAGCTTTCTTT
CSVEALTGQQNTEAFF
>.|few|TRBV15|TRBJ2-5
TGTGCCACCGGTAAACAGAGCCAAGAGACCCAGTACTTC
CATGKQSQETQYF
>.|.|TRBV11-2|TRBJ1-3
TGTGCCAGCAGCTTATCTGCGGGGCCCTCTGGAAACACCATATATTTT
CASSLSAGPSGNTIYF
>.|.|TRBV28|TRBJ1-1
TGTGCCAGCAACATCCGTGGTACTGACGCTTTCTTT
CASNIRGTDAFF
>.|.|TRBV5-1|TRBJ2-7
TGCGCCAGCAGCTTGGGGTACAGGGACGAGCAGTACTTC
CASSLGYRDEQYF
>.|few|TRBV4-1|TRBJ2-2
TGCGCCAGCAGCCAAGCCCACCTAGCGAGGATTGGCGGGGAGCTGTTTTTT
CASSQAHLARIGGELFF
>.|many|TRBV5-1|TRBJ1-1
TGCGCCAGCAGCCGGGACTCTGGGGGGAACACTGAAGCTTTCTTT
CASSRDSGGNTEAFF
>.|few|TRBV27|TRBJ2-1
TGTGCCAGCAGTCATCCTCTAGACGCTGAGCAGTTCTTC
CASSHPLDAEQFF
>TRBD1|many|TRBV20-1|TRBJ2-7
TGCAGTGCGTACAGGGGATACGAGCAGTACTTC
CSAYRGYEQYF
>TRBD1|many|TRBV11-2|TRBJ1-1
TGTGCCAGCAGCGTCGACAGGGTCACTGAAGCTTTCTTT
CASSVDRVTEAFF
>.|many|TRBV12-3/TRBV12-4|TRBJ1-6
TGTGCCAGCAGTCCCCAGGTCTGGGGTTCACCCCTCCACTTT
CASSPQVWGSPLHF
>.|many|TRBV5-1|TRBJ2-7
TGCGCCAGCAGCTTGACAGGGTTCGAGTGGGACGAGCAGTACTTC
CASSLTGFEWDEQYF
>.|many|TRBV2|TRBJ2-5
TGTGCCAGCATGAGGGTAGGGCCCGAGACCCAGTACTTC
CASMRVGPETQYF
>.|many|TRBV19|TRBJ2-5
TGTGCCAGTAGTATTCCAGGGACACGAGAGACCCAGTACTTC
CASSIPGTRETQYF
>.|many|TRBV5-1|TRBJ2-7
TGCGCCAGCAGCTTGGAGGTCCCGGGTGGCGACGAGCAGTACTTC
CASSLEVPGGDEQYF
>TRBD1|many|TRBV27|TRBJ1-2
TGTGCCAGCAGTTTAGGGACAGGGCCCGTCTATGGCTACACCTTC
CASSLGTGPVYGYTF
>.|many|TRBV29-1|TRBJ1-5
TGCAGCGTTGAGGAAGGGCAAAATCAGCCCCAGCATTTT
CSVEEGQNQPQHF
>.|.|TRBV18|TRBJ2-5
TGTGCCAGCTCACCCCAGGCTGGGTTCCAAGAGACCCAGTACTTC
CASSPQAGFQETQYF
>TRBD1|many|TRBV28|TRBJ1-5
TGTGCCAGCAGCCGGGGACAGGAGGATCAGCCCCAGCATTTT
CASSRGQEDQPQHF
>.|many|TRBV2|TRBJ2-7
TGTGCCAGCAGTGTCTGGTTGGGGGAAGGCTCCGAGCAGTACTTC
CASSVWLGEGSEQYF
>.|many|TRBV4-1|TRBJ1-1
TGCGCCAGCAGCGGACTCGGGGGGCCCATGAACACTGAAGCTTTCTTT
CASSGLGGPMNTEAFF
>.|many|TRBV29-1|TRBJ1-1
TGCAGCGTCCGACGGGCCGAAGCTTTCTTT
CSVRRAEAFF
>TRBD1|few|TRBV7-3|TRBJ2-5
TGTGCCAGCAGCCAGAGACAGGGCGTTGGAACCCAGTACTTC
CASSQRQGVGTQYF
>.|few|TRBV7-9|TRBJ1-1
TGTGCCAGCAGCCCGGACACCCGGGCTGAAGCTTTCTTT
CASSPDTRAEAFF